The sequence of this T cell receptor (beta chain) was determined in a study of graft-versus-host responses after intestinal transplantation listed by TCRdb under 2021. Describing the broader study: The transplants that recipients received were multivisceral, liver-intestinal, or isolated intestinal. Alloreactive clones were identified by sequencing pre-transplant mixed lymphocyte reaction products and comparing these products with unstimulated pre-transplant donor and recipient T cells. A peak of at least 4% donor T cells among recipient peripheral blood mononuclear cells was the definition used for donor T cell macrochimerism. Of the roughly 23 intestinal transplant recipients enrolled in the cohort, one of whom was a retransplant, a few patients without pretransplant specimens were excluded. All recipients received anti-thymocyte globulin induction followed by maintenance tacrolimus and steroids for approximately 3 years. After intestinal transplantation, graft-versus-host and host-versus-graft alloreactive T cell clones were followed in the graft, circulation and bone marrow using bulk TCR-beta CDR3 sequencing. Instead of going to the commercial service, samples from a few later patients were sequenced in-house on an Illumina MiSeq and processed with MiXCR.

CDR1 and CDR2 are drawn from the germline V gene: SGHVS, FNYEAQ. Relative to germline, V is 1 base shorter and J is 1 base shorter, with 6 bases between their ends. CDR3 length: 14 amino acids, cysteine to phenylalanine. The only DNA kept is the CDR3, 42 bases in frame from the first base. The paper's findings and limits, for the study overall: Early after transplant, peak levels of circulating GvH clones were found to be associated with declines in HvG clones. Conclusions were limited by the relatively low number and heterogeneity of intestinal transplant patients. In patients with donor T cell macrochimerism, the allografts had high GvH to HvG T cell clonal ratios. GvH clones were detected in recipient bone marrow, and some of these GvH clones were observed earlier in ileal mucosa or blood, consistent with an intestinal mucosal origin.

A word on this clone: Its antigen remains undetermined. The sample holds no much larger clone one base away, and base qualities are not on file.

Library method: the immunoSEQ multiplex PCR assay. For most patients, genomic DNA was isolated with the Qiagen DNeasy Blood and Tissue Kit and shipped frozen to Adaptive Biotechnologies for TCR sequencing. Adaptive Biotechnologies carried out high-throughput TCR-beta CDR3 sequencing of genomic DNA for most patients. For the original study's pipeline: Adaptive's ImmunoSEQ software was the source of the TCR sequencing data for around 20 patients, while a few other patients were processed with MiXCR and VDJtools. CD4 versus CD8 sorting errors were corrected by removing sequences found in both subsets at a frequency ratio below 5:1. CDR3 nucleotide sequences shared between donor and recipient were removed because their origin could not be assigned. At least 2-fold expansion over unstimulated cells and a minimum CFSE-low frequency of 0.002% (template counts) or 0.001% (read counts) were required for clones to be classified as alloreactive. Mappable clones were those detected in sequenced pre-transplant spleen, lymph node, or MLR CFSE-low populations of the donor or recipient. The cumulative frequency of alloreactive clones was calculated as a percentage of all sequences, weighted by copy number. The table was pulled from immuneACCESS by TCRdb, which kept in-frame rearrangements only. Such tables lose some clones; where checked, under half of the loss comes from unresolved V genes, and the rest has no known cause. V and J calls and clone size come straight from that table; D and trimming were deduced from the DNA. In this sample the table shows about 92,000 clones, about nine tenths of which occur a single time. About 6.3% of the sample is taken by the ten largest.

Reading the label with the study, this specimen's time point is: cells obtained before transplantation from donor or recipient. CD3+CD4+ and CD3+CD8+ populations were FACS-sorted from unstimulated pre-transplant donor and recipient cells taken from spleen or lymph nodes. The sequencing used unstimulated CD8+ T cells sorted from spleen or lymph node cells, collected before intestinal transplant. Recombination joined TRBV7-6 with TRBJ2-3; a confident D gene designation cannot be given. This TCR was recovered from a human donor who received an intestinal transplant. The CDR3 region: CASSLGWGTDTQYF. The nucleotide sequence is given as TGTGCCAGCAGCTTAGGCTGGGGCACAGATACGCAGTATTTT.